The 22 T cell receptor beta chains presented below share a single source sample, sequenced in a study of cytomegalovirus exposure and HLA in healthy donors. The data were produced by immunoSEQ multiplex PCR, yet TCRdb's version contains in-frame clones alone and is incomplete. The repertoire includes under 65,000 clones, 89% of them detected once, and 8.4% sits in the top ten. The sample comprised PBMCs. The receptors stem from a woman aged 18-29 years in good health and CMV-seropositive.

The CDR3 DNA reads as TGCGCCAGCAGCCAAGAACAGGGATGGTACGAAGAGACCCAGTACTTC. This encodes CASSQEQGWYEETQYF. The V gene is TRBV4-1, the J gene TRBJ2-5; possibly TRBD1 for D (6 bases). CDR3 length: 16 amino acids. Germline values: CDR1 MGHRA, CDR2 YSYEKL. Between the trimmed V and J ends, which lost 0 bases and 3 bases, there was a span of 14 bases.

This chain uses TRBV28 with TRBJ1-1, with a tentative D call TRBD1 (6 bases). This CDR3 contains 14 residues. The V end lost 3 bases, the J end lost 4 bases, and 12 bases lay between the germline ends. CDR1 is MDHEN, CDR2 SYDVKM, per germline. The CDR3 is CASSLGRGSTEAFF. DNA for the CDR3: TGTGCCAGCAGTTTGGGGAGGGGGAGCACTGAAGCTTTCTTT.

Written as DNA, the CDR3 is TGTGCCAGCAGCTCACACTCCCGAGGACTAATCAATGAGCAGTTCTTC. It specifies CASSSHSRGLINEQFF. V and J are TRBV13 and TRBJ2-1, with a possible D match to TRBD2 (6 bases). The V end lost 4 bases, the J end lost 6 bases, and 19 bases lay between the germline ends. The CDR3 contains 16 residues. The germline V gene has CDR1 PRHDT and CDR2 FYEKMQ (reference sequence).

J is TRBJ1-2 and V is TRBV6-1; TRBD1 might be the D (6 bases). This CDR3 comprises 14 residues. V lost 7 bases and J lost 4, with 16 bases in between. Germline CDR1 and CDR2: MNHNS and SASEGT. CDR3 loop: CASIPTGGAYGYTF. The CDR3 nucleotides read TGTGCCAGCATCCCCACGGGGGGCGCCTATGGCTACACCTTC.

The gene calls are TRBV7-2 and TRBJ1-2; possible D gene TRBD1, 6 bases. The CDR3 length is 14 residues. V was cut by 1 base and J by 3 bases, with 9 bases left in between. The germline gives CDR1 SGHTA, CDR2 FQGNSA. CDR3 residues: CASSLGQGHYGYTF. CDR3 nucleotides: TGTGCCAGCAGCTTAGGGCAGGGGCACTATGGCTACACCTTC.

V usage is TRBV25-1 and J usage is TRBJ1-2; no clear D. This CDR3 has 15 residues. Germline assignment: CDR1 MGHDK and CDR2 SYGVNS. Trimming removed 1 base at V and 4 bases at J, with 13 bases between. The DNA of the CDR3 is TGTGCCAGCAGTGAATCTGGCAGATATTCCTATGGCTACACCTTC. This translates into CASSESGRYSYGYTF.

The genes are TRBV7-9 and TRBJ1-2, with a possible D match to TRBD1 (6 bases). CDR3 size: 12 residues. The germline V gene encodes CDR1 SEHNR and CDR2 FQNEAQ (reference sequence). Trimming removed 6 bases at V and 9 bases at J, with 14 bases between. The CDR3 nucleotides read TGTGCCAGCAGGCGGACAGAGGCGAGCTACACCTTC. The encoded protein is CASRRTEASYTF.

This clone was observed a single time. The chain carries TRBV5-1 and TRBJ2-2, with 7 bases fitting TRBD2. Germline V gives CDR1 SGHRS, CDR2 YFSETQ. The trim removed 3 bases at V and 0 bases at J, leaving 5 bases unmatched. The CDR3 consists of 16 residues. The CDR3 region has the DNA TGCGCCAGCAGCTGGTTGGGAGGGTCGAACACCGGGGAGCTGTTTTTT. Residues: CASSWLGGSNTGELFF.

The gene calls are TRBV2 and TRBJ1-6; 7 nucleotides line up with TRBD1. V shed 1 base and J 7 bases; nucleotides not matched to a gene: 4. The CDR3 has 15 amino acids. The V gene's germline CDR1 is SNHLY and CDR2 FYNNEI. CDR3 nucleotides: TGTGCCAGCAGTGAAGATAGACAGGGAAATTCACCCCTCCACTTT. This sequence encodes CASSEDRQGNSPLHF.

The chain recombines TRBV4-2 with TRBJ2-2, with D maybe TRBD1 (6 bases). Trimming removed 2 bases from V and 4 bases from J, with 14 bases in between. CDR1 and CDR2 from the germline V gene are LGHNA and YNFKEQ. The CDR3 runs 16 residues. This chain's CDR3 is CASSQRLRGGTGELFF. In DNA form, the CDR3 reads TGTGCCAGCAGCCAAAGGCTCAGGGGCGGCACCGGGGAGCTGTTTTTT.

The CDR3 spells CASRSQQGPNYGYTF. In DNA form, the CDR3 reads TGTGCCAGCAGGAGCCAACAGGGGCCTAACTATGGCTACACCTTC. This chain joins TRBV25-1 and TRBJ1-2, with 7 bases matching TRBD1. V lost 6 bases and J lost 0; bases outside the gene matches: 7. CDR1 and CDR2 (germline): MGHDK, SYGVNS. The CDR3 extends over 15 amino acids.

The rearrangement uses TRBV7-2 and TRBJ2-7; a weak D match, TRBD1 (5 bases). The CDR3 loop spans 14 amino acids. Trimming removed 1 base at V and 7 bases at J, with 14 bases between. The germline V gene has CDR1 SGHTA and CDR2 FQGNSA. The CDR3: CASSLGAGPREQYF. CDR3 coding DNA: TGTGCCAGCAGCTTAGGGGCAGGGCCTCGTGAGCAGTACTTC.

V usage is TRBV7-3 and J usage is TRBJ2-2; TRBD1 matches 8 bases. The J segment lost 0 bases and the V segment lost 1 base, leaving 4 bases of the junction unmatched. The CDR3 is made up of 17 amino acids. CDR1 is SGHTA and CDR2 is FQGTGA in the germline V gene. For the CDR3, the DNA is TGTGCCAGCAGCTTAATGGGGACAGGAGCGAACACCGGGGAGCTGTTTTTT. Amino acid sequence: CASSLMGTGANTGELFF.

Concerning this clone: The junction does not match germline at one end; this may be a read error. The rearrangement joins TRBV5-6 to TRBJ2-2; 8 nucleotides agree with TRBD1. Germline loops: CDR1 SGHDT, CDR2 YYEEEE. The CDR3 is 14 residues long. The CDR3 DNA reads as TGTGCCACCAGCCTCACAGGGGGCACCGGGGAGCTGTTTTTT. It yields the protein CATSLTGGTGELFF.

The chain has TRBV5-4 and TRBJ1-2; 7 bases align to TRBD1. Losses at the gene ends were 2 bases for V and 1 base for J; bases not matched to a gene: 11. The CDR3 consists of 17 residues. Germline assignment: CDR1 SGHNT and CDR2 YYREEE (reference sequence). CDR3 sequence: CASSFPGGFSGNYGYTF. The CDR3 coding sequence is TGTGCCAGCAGCTTCCCAGGGGGGTTTAGCGGTAACTATGGCTACACCTTC.

Comment on this clone: This specimen includes other DNA sequences encoding the same CDR3. J is TRBJ2-1 and V is TRBV5-1; D unclear. This CDR3 has 14 amino acids. Trimming left V 2 bases short and J 0 bases short, with 6 bases between. The germline CDR1 and CDR2 sequences are SGHRS and YFSETQ. The CDR3 sequence: CASSLRSSYNEQFF. In DNA, the CDR3 is TGCGCCAGCAGCTTACGGAGCTCCTACAATGAGCAGTTCTTC. Looking up the rest from reference TRBV5-1 and TRBJ2-1 gives the full variable domain: KAGVTQTPRYLIKTRGQQVTLSCSPISGHRSVSWYQQTPGQGLQFLFEYFSETQRNKGNFPGRFSGRQFSNSRSEMNVSTLELGDSALYLCASSLRSSYNEQFFGPGTRLTVL.

J is TRBJ2-6 and V is TRBV5-1, with 7 nucleotides matching TRBD1. The CDR3 is 15 residues long. Germline CDR1 and CDR2: SGHRS and YFSETQ. Losses at the gene ends were 4 bases for V and 2 bases for J; bases not matched to a gene: 3. Here the CDR3 DNA reads TGCGCCAGCAGCGGGCAGGGGGCTGGGGCCAACGTCCTGACTTTC. Protein product: CASSGQGAGANVLTF. Variable domain in full (rest from reference TRBV5-1 and TRBJ2-6): KAGVTQTPRYLIKTRGQQVTLSCSPISGHRSVSWYQQTPGQGLQFLFEYFSETQRNKGNFPGRFSGRQFSNSRSEMNVSTLELGDSALYLCASSGQGAGANVLTFGAGSRLTVL.

V usage is TRBV6-5 and J usage is TRBJ1-2; possibly TRBD1 for D (6 bases). Per germline, CDR1 MNHEY and CDR2 SVGAGI. V shed 8 bases and J shed 0 bases, with 13 bases lying between them. The CDR3 is 14 amino acids. The CDR3 nucleotides are TGTGCCAGCGCCCAGGGACAAGCTAACTATGGCTACACCTTC. Translated, it gives CASAQGQANYGYTF.

This clone is a singleton in its sample. The chain couples TRBV7-2 to TRBJ1-2; maybe TRBD1 (5 bases). V gave up 5 bases and J gave up 2 bases, with 9 bases separating them. The CDR3 contains 13 residues. The V gene's germline CDR1 is SGHTA and CDR2 FQGNSA. CDR3 nucleotides: TGTGCCAGCAGCATCGACAGAAACTATGGCTACACCTTC. This sequence encodes CASSIDRNYGYTF.

The sample holds one count of this clone. V usage is TRBV5-1 and J usage is TRBJ2-4; the D gene is possibly TRBD1 (5 bases). The V end lost 3 bases, the J end lost 0 bases, and 10 bases lay between the germline ends. The CDR3 contains 15 residues. The V gene's germline CDR1 is SGHRS and CDR2 YFSETQ. The CDR3 coding sequence is TGCGCCAGCAGCTACCCGACAGAAGCCAAAAACATTCAGTACTTC. Its translation is CASSYPTEAKNIQYF.

The chain is built from TRBV4-1 and TRBJ1-1, with TRBD1 identical over 7 bases. The CDR3 is 14 residues long. The J segment lost 1 base and the V segment lost 4 bases, leaving 3 bases of the junction unmatched. Germline assignment: CDR1 MGHRA and CDR2 YSYEKL. CDR3 sequence: CASSPDRANTEAFF. The CDR3 nucleotides are TGCGCCAGCAGCCCCGACAGGGCGAACACTGAAGCTTTCTTT.

V gene TRBV15 combines with J gene TRBJ2-3; 9 positions match TRBD1. The trim removed 1 base at V and 1 base at J, leaving 0 bases unmatched. CDR1 LNHNV and CDR2 YYDKDF come from the germline V gene (reference sequence). The CDR3 has 15 amino acids. The CDR3 nucleotides read TGTGCCACCAGCAGAGGACAGGGGGGCACAGATACGCAGTATTTT. As protein: CATSRGQGGTDTQYF.